This T cell receptor (beta chain) came from a study of beta chain features in type 1 diabetes. About the study: Examination of sorted cells across all samples involved around 100,000,000 cells. Study outcomes and limitations: Among all four CD4+ subsets, Type 1 diabetes patients had TCRB CDR3s that were moderately but significantly shorter. A definitive answer on HLA type influencing TCRB rearrangement was not reached here. Patients with type 1 diabetes carried fewer insertions and had more deletions at their VDJ junctions.

The germline V gene encodes CDR1 SEHNR and CDR2 FQNEAQ (reference sequence). This CDR3 is 12 amino acids long. V dropped 4 bases and J dropped 7; count of bases not matched to a gene: 3. To note about this clone: As yet, its antigen is unknown.

The isolated RNA, all of it, was reverse transcribed, so expressed TCRB transcripts were what got sequenced. Profiling relied on immunoSEQ multiplex PCR, and the TCRdb table lists in-frame clones only, not all of them. Among 55,000 to 80,000 clones listed, approximately 47% were seen once. Isolation of CD4+ naive, central memory, regulatory and stem cell-like memory cells was achieved by sorting via CD45RO/CCR7/CD25/CD127/CD95/CD27. V usage is TRBV7-9 and J usage is TRBJ1-2, with 7 nucleotides matching TRBD1. Sample: central memory CD4+ T cells from blood. The source of this sequence is a man aged 25 to 45 with type 1 diabetes. CDR3 loop: CASSSQGVGYTF. CDR3 coding DNA: TGTGCCAGCAGCTCCCAGGGGGTTGGCTACACCTTC.